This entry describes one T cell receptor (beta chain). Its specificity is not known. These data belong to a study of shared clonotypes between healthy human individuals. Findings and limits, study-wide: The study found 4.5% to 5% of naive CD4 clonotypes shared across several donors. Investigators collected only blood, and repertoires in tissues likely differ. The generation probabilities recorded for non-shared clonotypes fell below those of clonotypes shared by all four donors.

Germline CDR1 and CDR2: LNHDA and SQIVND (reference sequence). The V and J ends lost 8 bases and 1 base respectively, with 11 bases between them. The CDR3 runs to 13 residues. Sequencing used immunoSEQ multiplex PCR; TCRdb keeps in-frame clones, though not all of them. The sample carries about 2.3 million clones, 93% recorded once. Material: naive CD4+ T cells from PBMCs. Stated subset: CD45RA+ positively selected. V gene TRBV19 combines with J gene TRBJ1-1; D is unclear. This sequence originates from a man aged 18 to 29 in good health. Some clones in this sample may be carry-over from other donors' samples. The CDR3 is CASWGASNTEAFF. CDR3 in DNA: TGTGCCAGTTGGGGAGCCTCGAACACTGAAGCTTTCTTT.